One sample yielded the 10 T cell receptor beta chains listed below, sequenced in a study of blood T cell repertoires in COVID-19. Profiled with immunoSEQ multiplex PCR; TCRdb holds only in-frame clones, not every one. The sample includes hundreds of thousands of clones, 82% seen only once; the top ten take about 3.9%. Sequenced: peripheral blood. The origin of the receptors is a woman older than 75 with acute or convalescent COVID-19.

The rearrangement links TRBV5-4 to TRBJ1-2, with D maybe TRBD1 (5 bases). This CDR3 has 15 amino acids. V was trimmed by 2 bases and J by 2 bases, leaving 13 bases between them. Per the germline V gene, CDR1 is SGHNT and CDR2 is YYREEE (reference sequence). CDR3 in DNA: TGTGCCAGCAGCTTAGGCGGGGGAACGAACTATGGCTACACCTTC. Translating gives CASSLGGGTNYGYTF.

The chain employs TRBV19 and TRBJ1-1, with D perhaps TRBD1 (6 bases). The CDR3 runs 16 residues. Trimming stripped 5 bases from V and 1 base from J, with 17 bases between. Germline values: CDR1 LNHDA, CDR2 SQIVND (reference sequence). CDR3 protein: CASSSTYIQGNTEAFF. DNA of the CDR3: TGTGCCAGTAGTTCCACTTACATACAGGGGAACACTGAAGCTTTCTTT.

The chain links TRBV28 to TRBJ1-1, with D possibly TRBD1 on 6 matching bases. The CDR3 runs 13 residues. V lost 1 base to trimming and J lost 10 bases, with 13 bases between them. The germline CDR1 and CDR2 sequences are MDHEN and SYDVKM. CDR3 in DNA: TGTGCCAGCAGTTTATTCACAGGGAGTGGAGCTTTCTTT. Its translation: CASSLFTGSGAFF.

The V and J genes are TRBV7-9 and TRBJ2-1, with 9 bases fitting TRBD1. Germline CDR1 and CDR2: SEHNR and FQNEAQ (reference sequence). The CDR3 contains 15 residues. Losses at the gene ends were 5 bases for V and 8 bases for J; bases not matched to a gene: 10. This CDR3 is CASSGAGTGFDEQFF. The DNA of the CDR3 is TGTGCCAGCAGCGGGGCCGGGACAGGGTTTGATGAGCAGTTCTTC.

The sample holds a few counts of this clone. The genes are TRBV7-3 and TRBJ1-3, with no clear D. The germline V gene encodes CDR1 SGHTA and CDR2 FQGTGA. Trimming pared 5 bases from V and 6 bases from J, leaving 20 bases between. CDR3 size: 16 residues. The CDR3 sequence: CASSPGPRGTANTIYF. CDR3 sequence (DNA): TGTGCCAGCAGCCCGGGCCCTCGGGGTACAGCAAACACCATATATTTT.

This chain joins TRBV2 and TRBJ2-3; the match to TRBD2 covers 11 bases. Germline V gene lookup returns CDR1 SNHLY and CDR2 FYNNEI. V shed 11 bases, J shed 6 bases, and the junction held 7 bases outside the gene matches. The CDR3 is 13 amino acids. The CDR3 spells CASSSGGKDTQYF. As DNA, the CDR3 is TGTGCCTCCTCTAGCGGGGGGAAGGATACGCAGTATTTT.

The chain joins TRBV7-8 to TRBJ2-3; the D is unclear. Trimming took off 5 bases at V and 0 bases at J, with 9 bases between the two ends. The germline V gene encodes CDR1 SGHVS and CDR2 FQNEAQ. The CDR3 covers 14 residues. The DNA of the CDR3 is TGTGCCAGCAGCCATTATAGCAGCACAGATACGCAGTATTTT. Its translation: CASSHYSSTDTQYF.

This chain connects TRBV5-4 to TRBJ1-2; TRBD1 is a possible D gene (6 bases). The CDR3 has 13 amino acids. Germline V CDR1 and CDR2: SGHNT, YYREEE (reference sequence). Between the trimmed V and J ends, which lost 4 bases and 3 bases, there was a span of 10 bases. CDR3 sequence: CASSRDTDYGYTF. The CDR3 bases are TGTGCCAGCAGCCGGGACACCGACTATGGCTACACCTTC.

The table lists this clone with a count of one. V is TRBV29-1 and J is TRBJ1-1; 7 bases fit TRBD1. Germline assignment: CDR1 SQVTM and CDR2 ANQGSEA. Trimming removed 6 bases from V and 2 bases from J; junction bases left unmatched: 6. The CDR3 covers 13 residues. This chain's CDR3 is CSVGTDLNTEAFF. The DNA of the CDR3 is TGCAGCGTCGGGACAGATCTTAACACTGAAGCTTTCTTT.

The chain joins TRBV4-1 to TRBJ2-3, with D possibly being TRBD2 (7 bases). Germline loops: CDR1 MGHRA, CDR2 YSYEKL. This CDR3 region has 15 residues. Trimming stripped 7 bases from V and 6 bases from J, with 20 bases between. Here the CDR3 DNA reads TGCGCCAGCACCCAGGCCGGGGGGCCGGGGGATACGCAGTATTTT. Amino acid sequence: CASTQAGGPGDTQYF.